This T cell receptor (beta chain) was captured in a study of graft-versus-host responses after intestinal transplantation. Study-wide background: Every recipient had anti-thymocyte globulin induction and roughly three years of tacrolimus plus steroids.

Regarding the study as a whole: Early HvG declines after transplant were associated with peak circulating GvH clone levels.

On this clone: The antigen remains undetermined.

Profiled with immunoSEQ multiplex PCR; TCRdb holds only in-frame clones, not every one. This table holds approximately 94,000 clones, roughly 87% found once. Germline V gene sequence: CDR1 SGHNT, CDR2 YENEEA. V shed 4 bases and J shed 8 bases, with 9 bases lying between them. CDR3 size: 12 residues. The V gene is TRBV11-3, the J gene TRBJ2-1; D ambiguous. Source: unstimulated CD4+ T cells sorted from spleen or lymph node cells, taken before transplant. This receptor was obtained from a human donor who was the organ donor for an intestinal transplant. The CDR3 sequence is CASSSGDHEQFF. The CDR3 nucleotides are TGTGCCAGCAGCTCAGGAGATCATGAGCAGTTCTTC.